A selection of T cell receptor beta chains follows, all from one sample in a study of shared clonotypes between healthy human individuals. Some clones are missing from TCRdb's copy, which holds only in-frame ones; the method was immunoSEQ multiplex PCR. In the table there are around 2.5 million clones, roughly 93% of which are singletons. Specimen: naive CD4+ T cells from PBMCs. These TCRs come from a man between 18 and 35 years old in good health. Some clones in this sample may be carry-over from other donors' samples. Both conserved end residues are part of each CDR3. D genes are given only for firm matches. The listing skips clone size in some rows; elsewhere it reads once, few, many or a size class.

j_call	d_call	clone_size	v_call	cdr3_aa	cdr3_nt
TRBJ2-7	.	.	TRBV6-4	CASSFSHGYEQYF	TGTGCCAGCAGTTTTTCGCACGGCTACGAGCAGTACTTC
TRBJ2-7	TRBD1	.	TRBV2	CASSRGTGAYEQYF	TGTGCCAGTAGCCGCGGGACAGGGGCGTACGAGCAGTACTTC
TRBJ2-3	.	.	TRBV4-2	CASSQGPTNTDTQYF	TGTGCCAGCAGCCAAGGGCCCACTAACACAGATACGCAGTATTTT
TRBJ1-1	TRBD1	.	TRBV5-1	CASSLWQGVYGTEAFF	TGCGCCAGCAGCTTGTGGCAGGGGGTTTATGGCACTGAAGCTTTCTTT
TRBJ2-1	TRBD2	once	TRBV25-1	CATSGGSYNEQFF	TGTGCCACCAGCGGGGGAAGTTACAATGAGCAGTTCTTC
TRBJ2-7	TRBD1	.	TRBV5-4	CASRPSRDRHSEQYF	TGTGCCAGCAGACCTAGCCGGGACAGGCACAGCGAGCAGTACTTC
TRBJ1-2	.	.	TRBV6-5	CASSYGGSYGYTF	TGTGCCAGCAGTTACGGGGGGAGCTATGGCTACACCTTC
TRBJ1-1	.	.	TRBV6-1	CASSVAPGSGNTEAFF	TGTGCCAGCAGTGTAGCCCCCGGCTCCGGTAACACTGAAGCTTTCTTT
TRBJ1-5	.	.	TRBV6-1	CASSEAAGNQPQHF	TGTGCCAGCAGTGAAGCTGCGGGAAATCAGCCCCAGCATTTT
TRBJ1-2	TRBD1	.	TRBV7-2	CASSPQGGIYGYTF	TGTGCCAGCAGCCCCCAGGGGGGAATCTATGGCTACACCTTC
TRBJ2-7	.	.	TRBV5-5	CASSMGLLEKQYF	TGTGCCAGCAGCATGGGACTCCTGGAGAAGCAGTACTTC
TRBJ2-7	TRBD2	.	TRBV7-2	CASSVLAAGRAVEQYF	TGTGCCAGCAGCGTGCTAGCAGCCGGGAGGGCCGTCGAGCAGTACTTC
TRBJ2-1	.	.	TRBV4-2	CASSQDGRGDYNEQFF	TGTGCCAGCAGCCAAGATGGCAGGGGGGACTACAATGAGCAGTTCTTC
TRBJ2-5	TRBD2	.	TRBV9	CASSPRAGGLKETQYF	TGTGCCAGCAGTCCCCGGGCGGGGGGGCTAAAGGAGACCCAGTACTTC
TRBJ2-6	.	.	TRBV21-1	CASSKGPGTGAGANVLTF	TGTGCCAGCAGCAAAGGCCCCGGGACAGGGGCCGGGGCCAACGTCCTGACTTTC
TRBJ2-7	.	.	TRBV5-6	CASSLKPGTIPYEQYF	TGTGCCAGCAGCTTGAAACCCGGGACCATTCCCTACGAGCAGTACTTC
TRBJ1-4	TRBD1	.	TRBV5-1	CASSADRGVEKLFF	TGCGCCAGCAGCGCGGACAGGGGAGTTGAAAAACTGTTTTTT
TRBJ2-1	TRBD2	once	TRBV6-4	CASSSLAGGEQFF	TGTGCCAGCAGTAGTCTAGCGGGAGGGGAGCAGTTCTTC
TRBJ2-1	.	once	TRBV10-3	CAISNLRMDSEQFF	TGTGCCATCAGCAACCTTCGGATGGACAGTGAGCAGTTCTTC
TRBJ2-5	.	.	TRBV29-1	CSGSKGQETQYF	TGCAGCGGCTCAAAGGGGCAAGAGACCCAGTACTTC
TRBJ1-1	.	.	TRBV5-1	CASSLTGISNTEAFF	TGCGCCAGCAGCCTCACCGGGATCTCGAACACTGAAGCTTTCTTT
TRBJ1-1	TRBD1	.	TRBV5-1	CASTGTAALQAFF	TGCGCCAGCACAGGGACAGCAGCACTTCAAGCTTTCTTT
TRBJ2-2	.	.	TRBV11-3	CASSLDEAGHGELFF	TGTGCCAGCAGCTTAGATGAAGCGGGACACGGGGAGCTGTTTTTT
TRBJ1-2	.	.	TRBV18	CASSQGENGYTF	TGTGCCAGCTCACAAGGGGAGAATGGCTACACCTTC
TRBJ2-2	TRBD2	.	TRBV19	CASTTPRLAGGTGELFF	TGTGCCAGTACAACACCGCGACTAGCGGGAGGTACCGGGGAGCTGTTTTTT
TRBJ2-1	.	.	TRBV4-2	CASSQLTGQQFF	TGTGCCAGCAGCCAATTGACCGGGCAGCAGTTCTTC
TRBJ2-7	.	.	TRBV18	CASSPVTGSDEQYF	TGTGCCAGCTCACCGGTTACGGGATCCGACGAGCAGTACTTC
TRBJ1-1	.	.	TRBV6-4	CASKADRLGTEAFF	TGTGCCAGCAAGGCCGACAGGTTGGGCACTGAAGCTTTCTTT
TRBJ1-3	TRBD1	once	TRBV5-1	CASSAGQGARNTIYF	TGCGCCAGCAGCGCGGGACAGGGGGCGAGAAACACCATATATTTT
TRBJ2-7	TRBD2	.	TRBV9	CASGGGLAPYEQYF	TGTGCCAGCGGAGGGGGACTAGCTCCCTACGAGCAGTACTTC
TRBJ1-1	.	.	TRBV9	CASSGGGDAEAFF	TGTGCCAGCAGCGGTGGGGGAGACGCTGAAGCTTTCTTT
TRBJ1-1	TRBD1	.	TRBV5-1	CASSKGQGNTEAFF	TGCGCCAGCAGCAAGGGACAGGGGAACACTGAAGCTTTCTTT
TRBJ2-1	.	.	TRBV27	CASSLRFGLGSSLTLYHEQFF	TGTGCCAGCAGTTTAAGGTTCGGTCTTGGCAGCTCCTTAACCCTTTACCATGAGCAGTTCTTC
TRBJ2-7	.	.	TRBV5-6	CASSFTVYEQYF	TGTGCCAGCAGCTTTACTGTATACGAGCAGTACTTC
TRBJ2-5	TRBD1	.	TRBV2	CASSDGRGRETQYF	TGTGCCAGCAGTGACGGCAGGGGGCGGGAGACCCAGTACTTC
TRBJ1-2	TRBD1	.	TRBV18	CASSPFPRGQGANGYTF	TGTGCCAGCTCACCCTTCCCCCGTGGTCAGGGGGCGAATGGCTACACCTTC
TRBJ1-4	.	.	TRBV5-6	CASSRLQGEKLFF	TGTGCCAGCAGCCGCCTACAGGGTGAAAAACTGTTTTTT
TRBJ2-3	.	.	TRBV7-2	CASSLGGTAAADTQYF	TGTGCCAGCAGCTTAGGAGGGACGGCGGCAGCAGATACGCAGTATTTT